The 15 T cell receptor beta chains reported below all come from one sample, sequenced in a study of shared clonotypes between healthy human individuals. This table comes from immunoSEQ multiplex PCR, and its TCRdb copy is limited to in-frame clones, with some not included. The sample consists of fewer than 3 million clones, about nine tenths of them appearing once. Sample: naive CD4+ T cells from PBMCs. Subset specified: CD45RA+ positively selected. These receptors came from a man aged 18 to 30 in good health. Some clones in this sample may be carry-over from other donors' samples.

V usage is TRBV6-5 and J usage is TRBJ2-7; 8 bases align to TRBD1. This CDR3 comprises 13 residues. Per germline, CDR1 MNHEY and CDR2 SVGAGI. J lost 6 bases, V lost 7 bases, and 8 bases had no gene match. The CDR3 coding sequence is TGTGCCAGCACCGAAACCGGGACAGGCGAGCAGTACTTC. This translates into CASTETGTGEQYF.

The V and J genes are TRBV7-3 and TRBJ2-3, with 8 bases lining up with TRBD2. Germline-derived CDR1 and CDR2 are SGHTA and FQGTGA. The CDR3 extends over 16 amino acids. Trimming at V came to 5 bases and at J to 3 bases, leaving 10 bases not matched to a gene. This chain's CDR3 is CASSASGRLVTDTQYF. The CDR3 DNA reads as TGTGCCAGCAGCGCCAGCGGGAGACTGGTTACAGATACGCAGTATTTT.

This chain uses TRBV28 with TRBJ2-5; 9 bases line up with TRBD1. CDR3 length: 17 residues. J lost 4 bases, V lost 2 bases, and 11 bases had no gene match. CDR1 is MDHEN and CDR2 is SYDVKM in the germline V gene. CDR3 sequence reads: CASSLNRGQGGGETQYF. The CDR3 nucleotides read TGTGCCAGCAGTTTAAATCGGGGACAGGGAGGGGGAGAGACCCAGTACTTC.

This chain uses TRBV4-2 with TRBJ1-1; weak D call: TRBD1 (6 bases). Trimming pared 1 base from V and 3 bases from J, leaving 15 bases between. The germline CDR1 and CDR2 sequences are LGHNA and YNFKEQ. CDR3 length: 16 amino acids. The CDR3 loop reads CASSQGLGGLDTEAFF. CDR3 bases: TGTGCCAGCAGCCAAGGGCTAGGGGGTTTAGACACTGAAGCTTTCTTT.

The genes are TRBV7-2 and TRBJ2-1; D is perhaps TRBD1 or TRBD2 (5 bases each). The V end was cut by 5 bases, the J end by 11 bases, with 16 bases between. The CDR3 consists of 13 residues. The germline CDR1 and CDR2 sequences are SGHTA and FQGNSA. The CDR3: CASSPAGLAQQFF. Here the CDR3 DNA reads TGTGCCAGCAGCCCCGCAGGGCTAGCCCAGCAGTTCTTC.

V is TRBV4-1 and J is TRBJ2-6, with 8 bases that match TRBD1. The CDR3 spans 18 residues. The trim removed 1 base at V and 0 bases at J, leaving 5 bases unmatched. Germline V gene lookup returns CDR1 MGHRA and CDR2 YSYEKL. CDR3 protein: CASSQGQGLRSGANVLTF. The CDR3 nucleotides are TGCGCCAGCAGCCAAGGACAGGGGCTCCGCTCTGGGGCCAACGTCCTGACTTTC.

This chain joins TRBV2 and TRBJ2-2; D gene unclear. Germline CDR1 and CDR2: SNHLY and FYNNEI. This CDR3 has 11 residues. Trimming removed 5 bases from V and 5 bases from J, with 3 bases in between. The CDR3 loop is CASSPTGELFF. The CDR3 nucleotides are TGTGCCAGCAGTCCTACCGGGGAGCTGTTTTTT.

The chain uses TRBV19 and TRBJ1-1; D may be TRBD1 (6 bases). The CDR3 spans 13 residues. Germline loops: CDR1 LNHDA, CDR2 SQIVND (reference sequence). The V end lost 8 bases, the J end lost 1 base, and 11 bases lay between the germline ends. Here the CDR3 reads CASRGGANTEAFF. Here the CDR3 DNA reads TGTGCCAGTCGCGGGGGGGCGAACACTGAAGCTTTCTTT. Complete variable domain (other parts from reference TRBV19 and TRBJ1-1): DGGITQSPKYLFRKEGQNVTLSCEQNLNHDAMYWYRQDPGQGLRLIYYSQIVNDFQKGDIAEGYSVSREKKESFPLTVTSAQKNPTAFYLCASRGGANTEAFFGQGTRLTVV.

V is TRBV27 and J is TRBJ2-3; TRBD2 matches at 8 bases. The germline CDR1 and CDR2 sequences are MNHEY and SMNVEV (reference sequence). J lost 4 bases, V lost 7 bases, and 7 bases had no gene match. CDR3 length: 14 amino acids. The CDR3 sequence is CASKRAGAADTQYF. CDR3 nucleotide sequence: TGTGCCAGCAAAAGAGCGGGAGCTGCAGATACGCAGTATTTT.

This clone appeared a single time. This chain joins TRBV5-1 and TRBJ2-5, with a weak D call TRBD2 (6 bases). Germline V gene sequence: CDR1 SGHRS, CDR2 YFSETQ. The ends were cut back, 4 bases at V and 4 bases at J, with 14 bases in the middle. The length of the CDR3 is 14 residues. This CDR3 is CASSRLAGSETQYF. CDR3 in DNA: TGCGCCAGCAGCCGCCTTGCGGGGTCAGAGACCCAGTACTTC. The entire variable domain, with the rest obtained from reference TRBV5-1 and TRBJ2-5, is as follows: KAGVTQTPRYLIKTRGQQVTLSCSPISGHRSVSWYQQTPGQGLQFLFEYFSETQRNKGNFPGRFSGRQFSNSRSEMNVSTLELGDSALYLCASSRLAGSETQYFGPGTRLLVL.

The rearrangement links TRBV7-2 to TRBJ2-3, with no clear D. The CDR3 loop spans 12 amino acids. Trimming shortened V by 5 bases and J by 11 bases, and 14 bases separated the two germline ends. Germline CDR1 reads SGHTA; CDR2 reads FQGNSA. Here the CDR3 reads CASSPARPRQYF. The CDR3 DNA is TGTGCCAGCAGCCCCGCTAGGCCCCGGCAGTATTTT.

CDR3 in amino acids: CASSLVDLGSSYNEQFF. CDR3 nucleotides: TGCGCCAGCAGCTTGGTGGATCTCGGCTCATCCTACAATGAGCAGTTCTTC. The chain uses TRBV5-1 and TRBJ2-1, with D unclear. From germline, CDR1 is SGHRS and CDR2 YFSETQ. V gave up 0 bases and J gave up 1 base, with 14 bases separating them. The CDR3 length is 17 residues.

A note on this clone: The junction and the germline gene differ at one end; a read error may be behind it. V and J are TRBV6-5 and TRBJ1-2; D is unclear. This CDR3 spans 15 amino acids. Germline CDR1 and CDR2: MNHEY and SVGAGI. The CDR3 is CASSYYSEPNYGYTF. CDR3 nucleotide sequence: TGTGCCAGCAGCTACTACAGTGAACCTAACTATGGCTACACCTTC.

This clone was recorded once. J is TRBJ1-2 and V is TRBV9; D might be TRBD1 (6 bases). The V and J ends lost 0 bases and 0 bases respectively, with 12 bases between them. CDR3 length equals 16 residues. Germline V CDR1 and CDR2: SGDLS, YYNGEE. The CDR3 DNA reads as TGTGCCAGCAGCGTAGCATCAGGGGCAGCTAACTATGGCTACACCTTC. Its translation: CASSVASGAANYGYTF.

This clone appeared a few times. The chain has TRBV10-2 and TRBJ2-2; D not resolved. The CDR3 is 11 residues long. Germline V gene lookup returns CDR1 WSHSY and CDR2 SAAADI. The germline V and J ends were trimmed by 4 bases and 7 bases, with 4 bases remaining between them. This CDR3 reads CASSGGGELFF. CDR3 nucleotide sequence: TGCGCCAGCAGTGGAGGCGGGGAGCTGTTTTTT.